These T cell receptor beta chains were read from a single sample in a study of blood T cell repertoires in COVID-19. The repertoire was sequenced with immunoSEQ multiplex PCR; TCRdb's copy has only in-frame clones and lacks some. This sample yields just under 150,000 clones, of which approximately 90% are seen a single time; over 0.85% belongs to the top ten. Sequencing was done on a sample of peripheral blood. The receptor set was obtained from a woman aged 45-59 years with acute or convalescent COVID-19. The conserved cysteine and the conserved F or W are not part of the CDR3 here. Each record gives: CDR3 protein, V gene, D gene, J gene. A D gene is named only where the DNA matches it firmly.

CDR3aa: AWLRTGGLLSYEQY; v_gene: TRBV30; d_gene: TRBD1; j_gene: TRBJ2-7
CDR3aa: ASTWTGGDTEAF; v_gene: TRBV27; d_gene: TRBD1; j_gene: TRBJ1-1
CDR3aa: ASSLGPSGRVYNEQF; v_gene: TRBV5-1; d_gene: TRBD2; j_gene: TRBJ2-1
CDR3aa: ASSSTGNTEAF; v_gene: TRBV6-5; d_gene: -; j_gene: TRBJ1-1
CDR3aa: ASSQEGGGTDSPLH; v_gene: TRBV4-2; d_gene: -; j_gene: TRBJ1-6
CDR3aa: ASSQAILGEQY; v_gene: TRBV14; d_gene: -; j_gene: TRBJ2-7
CDR3aa: ASSIWRTGSEKLF; v_gene: TRBV19; d_gene: TRBD1; j_gene: TRBJ1-4
CDR3aa: ASSPGHRNSPLH; v_gene: TRBV27; d_gene: -; j_gene: TRBJ1-6
CDR3aa: AATKGETEAF; v_gene: TRBV2; d_gene: -; j_gene: TRBJ1-1
CDR3aa: ASSFFAQETYNEQF; v_gene: TRBV28; d_gene: -; j_gene: TRBJ2-1
CDR3aa: ASSYGRLSRGEGYT; v_gene: TRBV6-5; d_gene: TRBD1; j_gene: TRBJ1-2
CDR3aa: ASSSREVGDPGYGYT; v_gene: TRBV11-2; d_gene: -; j_gene: TRBJ1-2
CDR3aa: ASSLPSGISTGELF; v_gene: TRBV27; d_gene: TRBD2; j_gene: TRBJ2-2
CDR3aa: ASSIRQGAPGGYT; v_gene: TRBV19; d_gene: TRBD1; j_gene: TRBJ1-2
CDR3aa: ATSRGSGELF; v_gene: TRBV24-1; d_gene: -; j_gene: TRBJ2-2
CDR3aa: ALTLLGSGINIQY; v_gene: TRBV30; d_gene: TRBD2; j_gene: TRBJ2-4
CDR3aa: AWSGGPPHTQY; v_gene: TRBV30; d_gene: -; j_gene: TRBJ2-3
CDR3aa: SAVGQGNEKLF; v_gene: TRBV29-1; d_gene: -; j_gene: TRBJ1-4
CDR3aa: ASSSDRGHNEQF; v_gene: TRBV7-9; d_gene: TRBD1; j_gene: TRBJ2-1
CDR3aa: ASSQPGTGHYEQY; v_gene: TRBV4-1; d_gene: TRBD1; j_gene: TRBJ2-7
CDR3aa: SGEKGHGYT; v_gene: TRBV29-1; d_gene: -; j_gene: TRBJ1-2
CDR3aa: ASSVETSVPNTGELF; v_gene: TRBV9; d_gene: TRBD2; j_gene: TRBJ2-2
CDR3aa: ASNPRDYRRDEQF; v_gene: TRBV2; d_gene: TRBD2; j_gene: TRBJ2-1
CDR3aa: ASTWDTLTGELF; v_gene: TRBV25-1; d_gene: -; j_gene: TRBJ2-2
CDR3aa: AISTGGPDTQY; v_gene: TRBV6-5; d_gene: TRBD1; j_gene: TRBJ2-3
CDR3aa: ASSLGRGAYNEQF; v_gene: TRBV5-6; d_gene: -; j_gene: TRBJ2-1
CDR3aa: ASRDAGATEAF; v_gene: TRBV2; d_gene: -; j_gene: TRBJ1-1
CDR3aa: ASSYAQANYGYT; v_gene: TRBV7-8; d_gene: -; j_gene: TRBJ1-2
CDR3aa: ATSGTGEKLF; v_gene: TRBV15; d_gene: TRBD1; j_gene: TRBJ1-4
CDR3aa: AWSPTADSPLH; v_gene: TRBV30; d_gene: -; j_gene: TRBJ1-6
CDR3aa: ASSFTMTGNGYT; v_gene: TRBV7-3; d_gene: TRBD1; j_gene: TRBJ1-2
CDR3aa: SAQLTGNYGYT; v_gene: TRBV29-1; d_gene: -; j_gene: TRBJ1-2
CDR3aa: ASSVDARQGGSYGYT; v_gene: TRBV9; d_gene: -; j_gene: TRBJ1-2
CDR3aa: ASSLAHINYEQY; v_gene: TRBV7-9; d_gene: -; j_gene: TRBJ2-7
CDR3aa: ASSITGDRQPQH; v_gene: TRBV19; d_gene: TRBD1; j_gene: TRBJ1-5
CDR3aa: ASSGVWSEKLF; v_gene: TRBV12-3/TRBV12-4; d_gene: -; j_gene: TRBJ1-4
CDR3aa: ASSQEGRGGRGEQF; v_gene: TRBV4-1; d_gene: TRBD2; j_gene: TRBJ2-1
CDR3aa: ASSEYRQAYEQY; v_gene: TRBV10-1; d_gene: -; j_gene: TRBJ2-7
CDR3aa: ASLSGRGTGELF; v_gene: TRBV10-2; d_gene: TRBD2; j_gene: TRBJ2-2
CDR3aa: ASSEARVTSSPLH; v_gene: TRBV6-1; d_gene: -; j_gene: TRBJ1-6
CDR3aa: ASSIDRASGSSRNEQF; v_gene: TRBV19; d_gene: TRBD2; j_gene: TRBJ2-1
CDR3aa: ASSQGGQPQH; v_gene: TRBV6-2/TRBV6-3; d_gene: -; j_gene: TRBJ1-5
CDR3aa: ASTQDRGNTEAF; v_gene: TRBV9; d_gene: TRBD1; j_gene: TRBJ1-1
CDR3aa: ASSETGGATQY; v_gene: TRBV2; d_gene: TRBD1; j_gene: TRBJ2-3
CDR3aa: SVVSGSRDTQY; v_gene: TRBV29-1; d_gene: TRBD2; j_gene: TRBJ2-3
CDR3aa: ASSPPGPSGANVLT; v_gene: TRBV4-2; d_gene: -; j_gene: TRBJ2-6
CDR3aa: ASSGTTSYEQY; v_gene: TRBV7-3; d_gene: TRBD2; j_gene: TRBJ2-7
CDR3aa: ASSPQTAAAEKLF; v_gene: TRBV27; d_gene: -; j_gene: TRBJ1-4
CDR3aa: ASSLGTSGRINEQF; v_gene: TRBV5-1; d_gene: TRBD2; j_gene: TRBJ2-1
CDR3aa: ASSLEHIMNTEAF; v_gene: TRBV5-1; d_gene: -; j_gene: TRBJ1-1
CDR3aa: AGGTGADTEAF; v_gene: TRBV6-5; d_gene: TRBD1; j_gene: TRBJ1-1
CDR3aa: ASSAQGFPGQINQPQH; v_gene: TRBV6-1; d_gene: -; j_gene: TRBJ1-5